This TCR beta chain comes out of a study of shared clonotypes between healthy human individuals. The study's findings and limits: Sampling covered nothing but blood. Tissue TCR repertoires likely differ from those found in blood.

Losses at the gene ends were 2 bases for V and 8 bases for J; bases not matched to a gene: 7. This CDR3 comprises 15 residues. Germline V CDR1 and CDR2: WSHSY, SAAADI. DNA from unsorted PBMC was sequenced on ten immunoSEQ deep assay plates. Here immunoSEQ multiplex PCR was the method, and the copy in TCRdb shows in-frame clones only, minus some. This sample has about 470,000 clones, with roughly three quarters found just once. In regard to this clone: Antigen unknown.

All donors qualified as healthy HIV-negative adults and had experienced no recent acute infections or vaccinations. Unsorted material relied on some 85 million PBMCs as the source of genomic DNA. The clonotype originates from a woman aged 40 to 49 in good health. Some clones in this sample may be carry-over from other donors' samples. What was sequenced was PBMCs. The gene calls are TRBV10-2 and TRBJ2-1; 9 nucleotides agree with TRBD1. This CDR3 reads CASSEGDRVKDEQFF. The CDR3 coding sequence is TGCGCCAGCAGTGAGGGGGACAGGGTAAAGGATGAGCAGTTCTTC.